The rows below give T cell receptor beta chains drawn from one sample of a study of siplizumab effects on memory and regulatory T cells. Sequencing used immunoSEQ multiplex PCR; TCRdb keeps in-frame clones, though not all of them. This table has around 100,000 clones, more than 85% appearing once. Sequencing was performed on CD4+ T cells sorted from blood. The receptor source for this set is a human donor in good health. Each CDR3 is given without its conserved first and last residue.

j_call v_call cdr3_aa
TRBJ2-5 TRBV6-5 ASSPAGGLLETQY
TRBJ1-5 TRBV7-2 ASSLGDRNQPQH
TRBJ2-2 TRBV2 ASSGTSGGAGELF
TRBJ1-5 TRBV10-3 AISESGGNQPQH
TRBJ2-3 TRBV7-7 ASSAGGDTQY
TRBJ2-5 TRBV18 ASSPGETQY
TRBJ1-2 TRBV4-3 ASSRDRITNYGYT
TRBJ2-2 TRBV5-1 ASSDRVVTGELF
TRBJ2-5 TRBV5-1 ASSLVGSAQQETQY
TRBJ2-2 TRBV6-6 ASSPDRALATGELF
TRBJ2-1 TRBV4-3 ASSPGAGVVSNEQF
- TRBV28 ASSLGSWSLFWDRDYEQY
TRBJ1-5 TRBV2 ASGGQADSNQPQH
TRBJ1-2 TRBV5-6 ASSLPPGGYT